A selection of T cell receptor beta chains follows, all from one sample in a study of human CD8 memory T cell subsets. TCRdb re-called the 5' RACE reads, yielding one record per CDR3 amino acid sequence without DNA. Recorded for this sample: about 20,000 distinct CDR3 sequences. The source material was CD8+ T cells from PBMCs. The receptors here all came from a human donor in good health. The CDR3 runs from the conserved cysteine through the conserved F or W. Only part of the rows carry a size: once, few, many, or a class if the clone is expanded.

CASSLVGTGGDEQFF TRBV5-5 . TRBJ2-1
CASSPVGASSSFNVLTF TRBV4-3 . TRBJ2-6
CASSSSGRRADTQYF TRBV7-8 . TRBJ2-3
CASSLGTGLNEQFF TRBV5-5 . TRBJ2-1
CASSQVLERTGGEETQYF TRBV3-1 . TRBJ2-5
CSAAIAVVERETQYF TRBV29-1 . TRBJ2-5
CASSPRTGTVQETQYF TRBV4-1 . TRBJ2-5
CAISGGGNEQYF TRBV10-3 . TRBJ2-7
CASSQIGGYEQYF TRBV4-3 . TRBJ2-7
CASSKGTASSYNSPLHF TRBV12-3/TRBV12-4 medium-sized TRBJ1-6
CASSLGQGVWQFF TRBV12-3/TRBV12-4 . TRBJ2-1
CASSLKTSGTDTQYF TRBV13 . TRBJ2-3
CASSDWAGTDTQYF TRBV6-1 . TRBJ2-3
CSARPLAGWETQYF TRBV20-1 . TRBJ2-5
CASSYERERVDGYTF TRBV6-2/TRBV6-3 . TRBJ1-2
CASSLVPGLDFFEQYF TRBV5-1 . TRBJ2-7